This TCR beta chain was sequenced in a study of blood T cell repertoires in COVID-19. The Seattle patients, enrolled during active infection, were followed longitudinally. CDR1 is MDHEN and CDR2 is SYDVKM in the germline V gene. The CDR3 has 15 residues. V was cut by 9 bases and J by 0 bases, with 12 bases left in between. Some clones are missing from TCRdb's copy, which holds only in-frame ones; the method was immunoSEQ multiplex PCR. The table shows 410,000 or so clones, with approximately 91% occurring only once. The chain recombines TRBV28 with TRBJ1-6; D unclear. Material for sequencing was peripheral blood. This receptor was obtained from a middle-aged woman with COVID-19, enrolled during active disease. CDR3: CASFERSSYNSPLHF. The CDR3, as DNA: TGTGCCAGTTTCGAGCGGAGCTCCTATAATTCACCCCTCCACTTT.